Listed below are T cell receptor beta chains from one sample, sequenced in a study of blood T cell repertoires in COVID-19. Assay: immunoSEQ multiplex PCR; the TCRdb copy retains only in-frame clones and omits some. The table lists about 140,000 clones, 70% to 80% of them singletons. Sequenced input: peripheral blood. Receptors were obtained from a woman aged 80 or over with active or convalescent COVID-19. The CDR3 runs from the conserved cysteine through the conserved F or W. D genes are given only for firm matches. Expanded clones get a size class; other rows say once, few or many, or leave the size out.

.,TRBV28,.,TRBJ2-5,CASSIQLETQYF,TGTGCCAGCAGTATCCAATTAGAGACCCAGTACTTC
.,TRBV5-1,TRBD1,TRBJ1-6,CASSPKTGENSPLHF,TGCGCCAGCAGCCCAAAGACAGGGGAAAATTCACCCCTCCACTTT
.,TRBV19,.,TRBJ2-2,CATIGSSPNTGELFF,TGTGCCACCATAGGGAGTAGCCCTAACACCGGGGAGCTGTTTTTT
few,TRBV4-1,.,TRBJ1-6,CASSQETVWYNSPLHF,TGCGCCAGCAGCCAAGAAACAGTTTGGTATAATTCACCCCTCCACTTT
once,TRBV9,TRBD1,TRBJ1-1,CASSPLGQGGEAFF,TGTGCCAGCAGCCCCCTCGGACAGGGAGGGGAAGCTTTCTTT
once,TRBV2,.,TRBJ1-4,CASRGEARATNEKLFF,TGTGCCAGCCGGGGTGAGGCTCGTGCAACTAATGAAAAACTGTTTTTT
.,TRBV5-8,.,TRBJ1-6,CASSLAGGVGPLHF,TGTGCCAGCAGCTTGGCGGGGGGAGTTGGACCCCTCCACTTT
.,TRBV12-3/TRBV12-4,.,TRBJ1-5,CASSFGGHQPQHF,TGTGCCAGCAGTTTTGGGGGCCATCAGCCCCAGCATTTT
.,TRBV12-3/TRBV12-4,TRBD1,TRBJ1-2,CASSLDRARGYTF,TGTGCCAGCAGTCTGGACAGGGCCCGGGGCTACACCTTC
.,TRBV18,TRBD2,TRBJ2-7,CASSPRLAGGLSYEQYF,TGTGCCAGCTCACCGAGACTAGCGGGGGGCCTCTCCTACGAGCAGTACTTC
.,TRBV6-1,.,TRBJ1-1,CASSGRQDNTEAFF,TGTGCCAGCAGTGGGCGACAGGACAACACTGAAGCTTTCTTT
.,TRBV4-1,TRBD1,TRBJ1-6,CASSQGQGGNSPLHF,TGCGCCAGCAGCCAAGGACAGGGGGGCAATTCACCCCTCCACTTT
.,TRBV10-3,TRBD1,TRBJ1-6,CAISDQGQGNSPLHF,TGTGCCATCAGTGATCAGGGACAGGGTAATTCACCCCTCCACTTT
few,TRBV9,TRBD1,TRBJ1-2,CASSAGDRFVKGYTF,TGTGCCAGCAGCGCCGGGGACAGGTTTGTTAAGGGCTACACCTTC